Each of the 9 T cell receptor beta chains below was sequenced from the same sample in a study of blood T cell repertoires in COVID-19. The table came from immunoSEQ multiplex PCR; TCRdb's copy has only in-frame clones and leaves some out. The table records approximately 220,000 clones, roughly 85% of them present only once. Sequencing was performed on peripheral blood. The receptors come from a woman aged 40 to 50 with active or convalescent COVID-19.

The CDR3 sequence: CASIGGHEQFF. Written as DNA, the CDR3 is TGTGCCAGCATAGGGGGTCATGAGCAGTTCTTC. The genes are TRBV28 and TRBJ2-1; weak D call: TRBD1 (6 bases). Looked up from germline, CDR1 is MDHEN and CDR2 is SYDVKM. This CDR3 is 11 amino acids long. V gave up 7 bases and J gave up 8 bases, with 9 bases separating them.

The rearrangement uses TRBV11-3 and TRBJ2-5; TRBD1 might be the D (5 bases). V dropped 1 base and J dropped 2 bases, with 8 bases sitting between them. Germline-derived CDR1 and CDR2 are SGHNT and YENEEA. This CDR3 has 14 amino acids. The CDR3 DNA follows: TGTGCCAGCAGCTTAGGGAGACAGCAAGAGACCCAGTACTTC. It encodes CASSLGRQQETQYF. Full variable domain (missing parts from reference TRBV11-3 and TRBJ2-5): EAGVVQSPRYKIIEKKQPVAFWCNPISGHNTLYWYLQNLGQGPELLIRYENEEAVDDSQLPKDRFSAERLKGVDSTLKIQPAELGDSAVYLCASSLGRQQETQYFGPGTRLLVL.

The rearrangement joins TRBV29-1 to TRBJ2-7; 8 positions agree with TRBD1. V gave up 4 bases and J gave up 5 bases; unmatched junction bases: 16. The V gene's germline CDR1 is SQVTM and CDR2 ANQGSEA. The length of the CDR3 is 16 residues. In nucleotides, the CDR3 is TGCAGCGTTGTCCCTCGGTTTAGGACAGGGACCCACGAGCAGTACTTC. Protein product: CSVVPRFRTGTHEQYF.

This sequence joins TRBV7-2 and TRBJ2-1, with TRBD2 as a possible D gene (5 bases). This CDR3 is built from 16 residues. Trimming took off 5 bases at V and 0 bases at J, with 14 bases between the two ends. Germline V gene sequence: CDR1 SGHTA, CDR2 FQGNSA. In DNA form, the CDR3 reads TGTGCCAGCAGCCGCCGAGGGTTAAGCTCCTACAATGAGCAGTTCTTC. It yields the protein CASSRRGLSSYNEQFF.

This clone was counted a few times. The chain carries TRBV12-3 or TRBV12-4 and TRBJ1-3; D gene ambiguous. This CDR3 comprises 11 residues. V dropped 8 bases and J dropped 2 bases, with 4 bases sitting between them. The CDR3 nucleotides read TGTGCCAGCCGTACTGGAAACACCATATATTTT. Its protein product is CASRTGNTIYF.

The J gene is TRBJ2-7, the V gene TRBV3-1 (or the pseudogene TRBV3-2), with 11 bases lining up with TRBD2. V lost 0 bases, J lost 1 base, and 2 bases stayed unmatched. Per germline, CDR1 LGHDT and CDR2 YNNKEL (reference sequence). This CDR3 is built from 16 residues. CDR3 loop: CASSQDGLAGSYEQYF. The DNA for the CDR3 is TGTGCCAGCAGCCAAGATGGACTAGCGGGTTCCTACGAGCAGTACTTC.

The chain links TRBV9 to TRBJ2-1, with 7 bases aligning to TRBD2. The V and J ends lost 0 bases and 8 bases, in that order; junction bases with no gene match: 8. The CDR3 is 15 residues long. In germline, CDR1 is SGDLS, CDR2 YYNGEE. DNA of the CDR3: TGTGCCAGCAGCGTAGAAGCGGGAACCCCCCATGAGCAGTTCTTC. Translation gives CASSVEAGTPHEQFF.

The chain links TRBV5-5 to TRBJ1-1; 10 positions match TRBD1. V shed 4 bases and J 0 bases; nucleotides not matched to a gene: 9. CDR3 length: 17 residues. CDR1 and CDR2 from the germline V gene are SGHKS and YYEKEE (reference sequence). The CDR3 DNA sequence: TGTGCCAGCAGCACCGGGACAGGGGACGCCATGAACACTGAAGCTTTCTTT. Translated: CASSTGTGDAMNTEAFF.

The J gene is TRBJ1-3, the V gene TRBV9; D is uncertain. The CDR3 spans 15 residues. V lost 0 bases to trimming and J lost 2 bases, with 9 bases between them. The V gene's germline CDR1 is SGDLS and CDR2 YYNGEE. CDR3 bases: TGTGCCAGCAGCGTAGGGGCAGTCCCTGGAAACACCATATATTTT. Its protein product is CASSVGAVPGNTIYF.